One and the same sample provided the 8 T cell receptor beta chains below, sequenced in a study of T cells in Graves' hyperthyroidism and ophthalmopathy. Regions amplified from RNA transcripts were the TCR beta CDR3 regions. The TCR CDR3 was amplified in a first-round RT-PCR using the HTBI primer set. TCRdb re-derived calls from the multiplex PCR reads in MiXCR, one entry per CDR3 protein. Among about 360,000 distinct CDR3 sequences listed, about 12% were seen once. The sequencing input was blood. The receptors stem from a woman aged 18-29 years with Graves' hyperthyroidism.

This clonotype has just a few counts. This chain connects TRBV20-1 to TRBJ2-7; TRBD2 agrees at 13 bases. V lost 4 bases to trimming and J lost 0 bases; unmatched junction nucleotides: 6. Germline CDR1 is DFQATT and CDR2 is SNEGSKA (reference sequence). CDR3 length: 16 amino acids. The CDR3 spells CSATGLAGFSSYEQYF. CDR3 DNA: TGCAGTGCTACGGGACTAGCGGGATTCAGCTCCTACGAGCAGTACTTC.

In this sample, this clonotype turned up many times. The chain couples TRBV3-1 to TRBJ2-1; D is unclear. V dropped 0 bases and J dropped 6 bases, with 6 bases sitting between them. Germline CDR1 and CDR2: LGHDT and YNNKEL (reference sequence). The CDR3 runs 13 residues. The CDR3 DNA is TGTGCCAGCAGCCAAGAGCTTCCCAATGAGCAGTTCTTC. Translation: CASSQELPNEQFF.

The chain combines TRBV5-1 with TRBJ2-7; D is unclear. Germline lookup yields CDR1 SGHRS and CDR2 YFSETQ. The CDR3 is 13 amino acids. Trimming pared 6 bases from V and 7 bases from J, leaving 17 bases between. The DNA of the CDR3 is TGCGCCAGCAAAGCAGCTGAAGAGAAGGAGCAGTACTTC. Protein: CASKAAEEKEQYF.

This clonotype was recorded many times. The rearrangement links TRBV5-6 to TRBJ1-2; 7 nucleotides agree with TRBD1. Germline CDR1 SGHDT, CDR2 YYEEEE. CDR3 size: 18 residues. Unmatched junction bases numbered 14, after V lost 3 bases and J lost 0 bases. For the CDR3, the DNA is TGTGCCAGCAGCTGGGGGGCCGGGACAGAGAGCTCTAACTATGGCTACACCTTC. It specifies CASSWGAGTESSNYGYTF.

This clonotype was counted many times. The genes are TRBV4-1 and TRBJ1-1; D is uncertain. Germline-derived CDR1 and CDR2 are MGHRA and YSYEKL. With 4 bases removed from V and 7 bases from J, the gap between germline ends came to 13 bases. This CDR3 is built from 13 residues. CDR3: CASSLQDLGEAFF. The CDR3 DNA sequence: TGCGCCAGCAGCCTGCAGGACTTGGGTGAAGCTTTCTTT.

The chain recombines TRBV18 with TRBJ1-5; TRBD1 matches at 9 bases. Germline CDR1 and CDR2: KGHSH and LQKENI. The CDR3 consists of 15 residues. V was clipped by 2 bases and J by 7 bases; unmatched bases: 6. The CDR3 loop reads CASSPFGDREQPQHF. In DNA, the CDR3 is TGTGCCAGCTCACCATTTGGGGACAGGGAACAGCCCCAGCATTTT. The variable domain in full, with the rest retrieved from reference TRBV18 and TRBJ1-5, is NAGVMQNPRHLVRRRGQEARLRCSPMKGHSHVYWYRQLPEEGLKFMVYLQKENIIDESGMPKERFSAEFPKEGPSILRIQQVVRGDSAAYFCASSPFGDREQPQHFGDGTRLSIL.

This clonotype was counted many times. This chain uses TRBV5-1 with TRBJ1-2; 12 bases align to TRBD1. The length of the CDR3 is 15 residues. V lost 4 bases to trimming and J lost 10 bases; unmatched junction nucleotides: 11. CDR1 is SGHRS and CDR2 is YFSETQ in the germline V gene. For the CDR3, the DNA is TGCGCCAGCAGCCTGGGACAGGGGGCCGGAATCCCCTACACCTTC. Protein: CASSLGQGAGIPYTF.

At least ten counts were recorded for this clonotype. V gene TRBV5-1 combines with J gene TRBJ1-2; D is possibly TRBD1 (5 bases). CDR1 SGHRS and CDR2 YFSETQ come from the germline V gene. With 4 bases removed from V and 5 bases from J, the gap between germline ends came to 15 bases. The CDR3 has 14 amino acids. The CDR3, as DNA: TGCGCCAGCAGCCCCGGACAAAAGGGGTATGGCTACACCTTC. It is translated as CASSPGQKGYGYTF.